Listed below are T cell receptor beta chains from one sample, sequenced in a study of blood T cell repertoires in COVID-19. Produced via immunoSEQ multiplex PCR; TCRdb's table is partial and in-frame only. The sample has about 170,000 clones; more than 70% are singletons. Sequencing was performed on peripheral blood. The source of these receptors is an elderly woman with active or convalescent COVID-19. Both conserved end residues are part of each CDR3. A D gene is named only where the DNA matches it firmly. Clone size is shown for a subset of rows, as once, few, many or a class of expanded clone.

D gene: -; J gene: TRBJ2-3; V gene: TRBV7-3; clone size: -; CDR3 protein: CASSSSGLGTDTQYF; CDR3 DNA: TGTGCCAGCAGCTCCAGTGGTTTGGGCACAGATACGCAGTATTTT
D gene: -; J gene: TRBJ2-6; V gene: TRBV19; clone size: -; CDR3 protein: CASSIQGSNVLTF; CDR3 DNA: TGTGCCAGTAGTATCCAGGGGTCCAACGTCCTGACTTTC
D gene: -; J gene: TRBJ1-6; V gene: TRBV18; clone size: -; CDR3 protein: CASSPISQGLGSPLHF; CDR3 DNA: TGTGCCAGCTCACCAATAAGCCAGGGGTTAGGATCACCCCTCCACTTT
D gene: -; J gene: TRBJ2-5; V gene: TRBV20-1; clone size: -; CDR3 protein: CSAGEGETQYF; CDR3 DNA: TGCAGTGCGGGAGAAGGGGAGACCCAGTACTTC
D gene: TRBD2; J gene: TRBJ2-2; V gene: TRBV7-2; clone size: -; CDR3 protein: CASSPVAGQTGELFF; CDR3 DNA: TGTGCCAGCAGCCCTGTAGCGGGACAAACCGGGGAGCTGTTTTTT
D gene: TRBD1; J gene: TRBJ1-2; V gene: TRBV6-5; clone size: -; CDR3 protein: CASSYSTGEDGYTF; CDR3 DNA: TGTGCCAGCAGTTACTCGACAGGGGAAGATGGCTACACCTTC
D gene: TRBD1; J gene: TRBJ1-1; V gene: TRBV19; clone size: -; CDR3 protein: CASRQGQGYTEAFF; CDR3 DNA: TGTGCCAGTAGGCAAGGACAGGGCTACACTGAAGCTTTCTTT
D gene: -; J gene: TRBJ1-6; V gene: TRBV11-3; clone size: -; CDR3 protein: CASSFLTGSPLHF; CDR3 DNA: TGTGCCAGCAGCTTTTTAACAGGGTCACCCCTCCACTTT
D gene: -; J gene: TRBJ2-5; V gene: TRBV18; clone size: -; CDR3 protein: CASSPQGGETQYF; CDR3 DNA: TGTGCCAGCTCACCACAGGGAGGAGAGACCCAGTACTTC
D gene: TRBD1; J gene: TRBJ1-2; V gene: TRBV7-8; clone size: -; CDR3 protein: CASSQDRGQGGYTF; CDR3 DNA: TGTGCCAGCAGCCAAGACAGGGGGCAAGGTGGCTACACCTTC
D gene: TRBD1; J gene: TRBJ1-5; V gene: TRBV11-2; clone size: -; CDR3 protein: CASSQTGVQPQHF; CDR3 DNA: TGTGCCAGCAGCCAAACAGGGGTCCAGCCCCAGCATTTT
D gene: TRBD1; J gene: TRBJ1-4; V gene: TRBV2; clone size: once; CDR3 protein: CASVRDSGEKLFF; CDR3 DNA: TGTGCCAGCGTTAGGGACAGCGGGGAAAAACTGTTTTTT
D gene: TRBD2; J gene: TRBJ2-5; V gene: TRBV11-2; clone size: -; CDR3 protein: CASRLAGAQYF; CDR3 DNA: TGTGCCAGCAGGCTGGCGGGGGCCCAGTACTTC
D gene: -; J gene: TRBJ2-1; V gene: TRBV7-7; clone size: -; CDR3 protein: CASSSQGGDEQFF; CDR3 DNA: TGTGCCAGCAGCTCCCAGGGAGGAGATGAGCAGTTCTTC
D gene: TRBD1; J gene: TRBJ2-2; V gene: TRBV5-1; clone size: -; CDR3 protein: CASSPDRGNTGELFF; CDR3 DNA: TGCGCCAGCAGCCCGGACAGGGGGAACACCGGGGAGCTGTTTTTT
D gene: -; J gene: TRBJ2-7; V gene: TRBV5-1; clone size: -; CDR3 protein: CASALLSVEDYEQYF; CDR3 DNA: TGCGCCAGCGCGCTTTTGTCGGTCGAGGACTACGAGCAGTACTTC
D gene: -; J gene: TRBJ2-3; V gene: TRBV19; clone size: -; CDR3 protein: CASSIGSGADTQYF; CDR3 DNA: TGTGCCAGTAGTATAGGTTCGGGAGCAGATACGCAGTATTTT
D gene: TRBD2; J gene: TRBJ2-3; V gene: TRBV24-1; clone size: -; CDR3 protein: CATSDSGLAGGDTQYF; CDR3 DNA: TGTGCCACCAGTGATTCGGGACTAGCGGGAGGGGATACGCAGTATTTT
D gene: TRBD1; J gene: TRBJ2-3; V gene: TRBV28; clone size: -; CDR3 protein: CASTGTGATDTQYF; CDR3 DNA: TGTGCCAGCACCGGGACAGGGGCCACAGATACGCAGTATTTT
D gene: TRBD1; J gene: TRBJ2-5; V gene: TRBV5-4; clone size: once; CDR3 protein: CASSLDGTGGLETQYF; CDR3 DNA: TGTGCCAGCAGCTTGGACGGGACAGGGGGCTTGGAGACCCAGTACTTC
D gene: TRBD1; J gene: TRBJ1-5; V gene: TRBV10-2; clone size: -; CDR3 protein: CASGYDRAGDRGQPQHF; CDR3 DNA: TGCGCCAGCGGATACGACAGGGCGGGTGATCGTGGCCAGCCCCAGCATTTT
D gene: -; J gene: TRBJ2-5; V gene: TRBV2; clone size: -; CDR3 protein: CASSGQQETQYF; CDR3 DNA: TGTGCCAGCAGTGGACAGCAAGAGACCCAGTACTTC
D gene: TRBD1; J gene: TRBJ1-4; V gene: TRBV5-1; clone size: -; CDR3 protein: CASSVMGQENEKLFF; CDR3 DNA: TGCGCCAGCAGCGTGATGGGACAGGAGAATGAAAAACTGTTTTTT
D gene: TRBD2; J gene: TRBJ2-1; V gene: TRBV6-1; clone size: -; CDR3 protein: CASSVLRSSGRGNEQFF; CDR3 DNA: TGTGCCAGCAGTGTGCTGAGGTCTAGCGGGAGAGGGAATGAGCAGTTCTTC
D gene: -; J gene: TRBJ1-5; V gene: TRBV28; clone size: -; CDR3 protein: CASSPPGSNQPQHF; CDR3 DNA: TGTGCCAGCAGTCCCCCGGGGAGCAATCAGCCCCAGCATTTT
D gene: -; J gene: TRBJ1-2; V gene: TRBV28; clone size: few; CDR3 protein: CASTTPGNHYGYTF; CDR3 DNA: TGTGCCAGCACTACTCCGGGAAACCACTATGGCTACACCTTC
D gene: -; J gene: TRBJ2-2; V gene: TRBV7-3; clone size: -; CDR3 protein: CASSASESGELFF; CDR3 DNA: TGTGCCAGCAGCGCTAGCGAGTCCGGGGAGCTGTTTTTT
D gene: -; J gene: TRBJ2-2; V gene: TRBV12-3/TRBV12-4; clone size: once; CDR3 protein: CAGCRANTGELFF; CDR3 DNA: TGTGCCGGGTGCAGGGCTAACACCGGGGAGCTGTTTTTT
D gene: -; J gene: TRBJ2-1; V gene: TRBV15; clone size: -; CDR3 protein: CATRGVLGYNEQFF; CDR3 DNA: TGTGCCACCAGAGGGGTCTTAGGTTACAATGAGCAGTTCTTC
D gene: -; J gene: TRBJ1-5; V gene: TRBV6-5; clone size: -; CDR3 protein: CASSYARSGTMAQHF; CDR3 DNA: TGTGCCAGCAGTTACGCTCGTTCCGGGACAATGGCCCAGCATTTT
D gene: -; J gene: TRBJ2-7; V gene: TRBV20-1; clone size: few; CDR3 protein: CSASLDTYSYEQYF; CDR3 DNA: TGCAGTGCTAGTCTGGACACATACTCCTACGAGCAGTACTTC
D gene: -; J gene: TRBJ2-7; V gene: TRBV5-6; clone size: -; CDR3 protein: CASRTSFSYEQYF; CDR3 DNA: TGTGCCAGTAGGACTTCTTTCTCCTACGAGCAGTACTTC
D gene: -; J gene: TRBJ2-7; V gene: TRBV28; clone size: -; CDR3 protein: CASSPPGVSYEQYF; CDR3 DNA: TGTGCCAGCAGTCCCCCCGGGGTCTCCTACGAGCAGTACTTC
D gene: -; J gene: TRBJ2-2; V gene: TRBV4-1; clone size: few; CDR3 protein: CASSIIWGQTGELFF; CDR3 DNA: TGCGCCAGCAGTATTATCTGGGGGCAGACCGGGGAGCTGTTTTTT